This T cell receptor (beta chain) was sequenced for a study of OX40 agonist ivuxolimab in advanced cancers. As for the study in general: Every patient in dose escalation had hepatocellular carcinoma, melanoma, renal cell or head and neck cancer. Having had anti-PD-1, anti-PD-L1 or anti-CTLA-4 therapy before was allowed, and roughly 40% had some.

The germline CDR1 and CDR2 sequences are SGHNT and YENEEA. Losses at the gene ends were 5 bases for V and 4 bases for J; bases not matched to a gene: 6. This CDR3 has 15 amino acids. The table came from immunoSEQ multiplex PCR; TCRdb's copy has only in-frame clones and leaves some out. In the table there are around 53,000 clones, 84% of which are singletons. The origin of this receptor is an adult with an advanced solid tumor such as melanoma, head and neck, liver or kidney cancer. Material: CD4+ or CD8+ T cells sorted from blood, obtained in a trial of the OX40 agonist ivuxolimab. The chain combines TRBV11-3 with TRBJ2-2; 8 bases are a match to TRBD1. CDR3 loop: CASSPGQGGTGELFF. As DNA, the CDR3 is TGTGCCAGCAGCCCTGGACAGGGAGGCACCGGGGAGCTGTTTTTT.